Here is one TCR beta chain with its context. Its antigen is unidentified. The CDR3 is made up of 15 amino acids. Trimming took 2 bases from V and 4 from J; bases not matched to a gene: 1. Germline values: CDR1 SGHDN, CDR2 FVKESK. CD45RO-negative cells were positively selected for CCR7, leaving out terminally differentiated effector memory CD45RA+ cells. The data were taken from a study of shared clonotypes between healthy human individuals. Study in general: Researchers assigned three CD4 naive, three CD4 memory, two CD8 naive and one CD8 memory plate to each donor.

The study's findings and limits: There were few donors, and this limited the genetic and exposure-history diversity represented. Naive CD4 clonotype sharing across a handful of donors was approximately 5%.

This table comes from immunoSEQ multiplex PCR, and its TCRdb copy is limited to in-frame clones, with some not included. Of about 2,200,000 clones detected, just over 90% appear once; the ten largest clones hold 1.5% to 2%. The TCR originated in a man aged 18 to 29 in good health. Some clones in this sample may be carry-over from other donors' samples. The rearrangement joins TRBV14 to TRBJ2-1; TRBD2 matches 11 bases. Specimen: naive CD8+ T cells from PBMCs. Written as DNA, the CDR3 is TGTGCCAGCAGCCAATGGACTAGCGGGTACAATGAGCAGTTCTTC. Translating it yields CASSQWTSGYNEQFF.